The 29 T cell receptor beta chains below come from one sample, sequenced in a study of graft-versus-host responses after intestinal transplantation. This table comes from immunoSEQ multiplex PCR, and its TCRdb copy is limited to in-frame clones, with some not included. The table has tens of thousands of clones, around 80% seen once. No antigen has been assigned to these receptors. The source was unstimulated CD8+ T cells sorted from spleen or lymph node cells, collected before transplant. The receptor set was obtained from a human donor who was the organ donor for an intestinal transplant.

The V and J genes are TRBV5-4 and TRBJ2-7; D is uncertain. Per germline, CDR1 SGHNT and CDR2 YYREEE (reference sequence). V was cut by 0 bases and J by 5 bases, with 3 bases left in between. The CDR3 extends over 11 amino acids. The CDR3 DNA follows: TGTGCCAGCAGCTTGGACCACGAGCAGTACTTC. Translation gives CASSLDHEQYF.

This chain links TRBV7-8 with TRBJ2-3; TRBD1 matches 11 bases. The V segment lost 1 base and the J segment 0 bases; nucleotides outside the gene matches: 12. Germline V gene sequence: CDR1 SGHVS, CDR2 FQNEAQ. This CDR3 is built from 20 residues. The CDR3 DNA reads as TGTGCCAGCAGCTTAGTCTCAAATCTACGGGACAGGGGGAGCACAGATACGCAGTATTTT. The encoded protein is CASSLVSNLRDRGSTDTQYF.

The chain combines TRBV7-2 with TRBJ2-7; 13 bases match TRBD2. The CDR3 consists of 17 residues. The germline V gene has CDR1 SGHTA and CDR2 FQGNSA. Germline trimming cut 4 bases from V and 0 bases from J; bases unmatched to any gene: 6. The CDR3 DNA follows: TGTGCCAGCAGCTCGAGACTAGCGGGGGGATACTCCTACGAGCAGTACTTC. This encodes CASSSRLAGGYSYEQYF.

The chain recombines TRBV4-3 with TRBJ1-2; 10 nucleotides agree with TRBD1. Germline V gene lookup returns CDR1 LGHNA and CDR2 YSLEER. The CDR3 sequence is 15 residues long. V was pared by 4 bases and J by 0 bases, with 2 bases of the junction left unmatched. CDR3 nucleotide sequence: TGCGCCAGCAGCCGTGGGACAGGGGCTAACTATGGCTACACCTTC. This codes for CASSRGTGANYGYTF.

The V and J genes are TRBV10-2 and TRBJ1-2; D not resolved. Trimming removed 3 bases at V and 2 bases at J, with 10 bases between. This CDR3 spans 14 amino acids. In germline, CDR1 is WSHSY, CDR2 SAAADI. CDR3: CASSDDNRNYGYTF. The CDR3 coding sequence is TGCGCCAGCAGTGACGACAACCGAAACTATGGCTACACCTTC.

The chain has TRBV30 and TRBJ2-7, with a weak D call TRBD1 (5 bases). The germline gives CDR1 GTSNPN, CDR2 SVGIG (reference sequence). V was cut by 1 base and J by 0 bases, with 10 bases left in between. The CDR3 sequence is 14 residues long. CDR3 coding DNA: TGTGCCTGGAGTGAGGGGTTGAGCTCCTACGAGCAGTACTTC. The encoded protein is CAWSEGLSSYEQYF.

J is TRBJ2-3 and V is TRBV18, with 14 bases aligning to TRBD2. Per the germline V gene, CDR1 is KGHSH and CDR2 is LQKENI. CDR3 size: 17 residues. V dropped 0 bases and J dropped 5; count of bases not matched to a gene: 4. CDR3 bases: TGTGCCAGCTCACCACCGGGACTAGCGGGAGAAGGAGATACGCAGTATTTT. Its translation is CASSPPGLAGEGDTQYF.

The J gene is TRBJ2-3, the V gene TRBV6-1; 7 bases are shared with TRBD2. Germline-derived CDR1 and CDR2 are MNHNS and SASEGT. This CDR3 has 16 amino acids. Trimming removed 2 bases from V and 5 bases from J; junction bases left unmatched: 10. CDR3 coding DNA: TGTGCCAGCAGTGAATACCCTCTAGCGGCTGGAGATACGCAGTATTTT. This sequence encodes CASSEYPLAAGDTQYF.

In this sample, this clone turned up a few times. The DNA of the CDR3 is TGTGCCAGCTCTTACCCCAGGGGCAGGGGGCTGGTTGGTGAAGCTTTCTTT. This translates into CASSYPRGRGLVGEAFF. The chain employs TRBV11-2 and TRBJ1-1; TRBD1 matches at 8 bases. The CDR3 runs to 17 residues. The germline V gene has CDR1 SGHAT and CDR2 FQNNGV. J was trimmed by 7 bases and V by 8 bases; bases with no gene match: 21.

The chain recombines TRBV27 with TRBJ2-3; 11 bases are a match to TRBD2. Germline values: CDR1 MNHEY, CDR2 SMNVEV (reference sequence). This CDR3 spans 15 amino acids. V shed 7 bases, J shed 4 bases, and the junction held 7 bases outside the gene matches. The CDR3 region is CASKPLAGGADTQYF. As DNA, the CDR3 is TGTGCCAGCAAGCCCTTAGCGGGGGGGGCAGATACGCAGTATTTT.

The V and J genes are TRBV9 and TRBJ2-6, with D uncertain. The CDR3 spans 16 residues. V lost 0 bases to trimming and J lost 0 bases, with 7 bases between them. Germline CDR1 is SGDLS and CDR2 is YYNGEE. The CDR3 spells CASSVDTDSGANVLTF. Here the CDR3 DNA reads TGTGCCAGCAGCGTAGATACGGACTCTGGGGCCAACGTCCTGACTTTC.

This chain joins TRBV6-6 and TRBJ1-1; 9 nucleotides agree with TRBD1. From germline, CDR1 is MNHNY and CDR2 SVGAGI (reference sequence). Losses at the gene ends were 5 bases for V and 4 bases for J; bases not matched to a gene: 11. CDR3 length: 16 residues. CDR3 sequence: CASSKRTGVVGTEAFF. The CDR3 DNA reads TGTGCCAGCAGTAAACGGACAGGGGTGGTGGGCACTGAAGCTTTCTTT.

The J gene is TRBJ2-7, the V gene TRBV6-1, with 7 positions matching TRBD2. J gave up 9 bases and V 2 bases, and 7 bases lay outside the gene matches. Per germline, CDR1 MNHNS and CDR2 SASEGT. The CDR3 is 13 amino acids. The CDR3, as DNA: TGTGCCAGCAGTGAAAGTTGGTGGGAGGGGCAGTACTTC. Amino acids: CASSESWWEGQYF.

V is TRBV27 and J is TRBJ2-1, with 9 bases identical to TRBD1. The junction had 13 bases not matched to a gene; V was cut back by 4 bases and J by 15 bases. This CDR3 region has 14 residues. In germline, CDR1 is MNHEY, CDR2 SMNVEV (reference sequence). This chain's CDR3 is CASSSPGQGPPWFF. The DNA for the CDR3 is TGTGCCAGCAGTTCACCTGGACAGGGGCCCCCGTGGTTCTTC.

The rearrangement joins TRBV1 to TRBJ2-6. TRBV1 is deemed a pseudogene. The CDR3 extends over 18 amino acids. The CDR3 DNA reads as TGCACCAGCAGGGCGAAGGGTTTGTCACAAAGTCGGGCCAACGTCCTGACTTTC. Translated, it gives CTSRAKGLSQSRANVLTF.

V is TRBV14 and J is TRBJ2-7; tentative D call: TRBD1 (5 bases). The ends were cut back, 0 bases at V and 2 bases at J, with 8 bases in the middle. Germline V gene data show CDR1 as SGHDN and CDR2 as FVKESK. The CDR3 has 14 amino acids. CDR3 amino acids: CASSQDWGPYEQYF. The CDR3 DNA follows: TGTGCCAGCAGCCAAGATTGGGGCCCCTACGAGCAGTACTTC.

The CDR3 protein is CASSSLRDRNYGYTF. The CDR3 region has the DNA TGTGCCAGCAGCTCACTCCGGGACAGGAACTATGGCTACACCTTC. This chain connects TRBV11-2 to TRBJ1-2, with 8 bases identical to TRBD1. This CDR3 has 15 residues. In germline, CDR1 is SGHAT, CDR2 FQNNGV. The J segment lost 2 bases and the V segment lost 4 bases, leaving 6 bases of the junction unmatched.

The gene calls are TRBV4-3 and TRBJ2-2, with a tentative D call TRBD2 (5 bases). The CDR3 sequence is 14 residues long. V lost 3 bases and J lost 1, with 6 bases in between. From germline, CDR1 is LGHNA and CDR2 YSLEER. The CDR3 spells CASSQRENTGELFF. The CDR3 DNA reads TGCGCCAGCAGCCAGAGGGAGAACACCGGGGAGCTGTTTTTT.

This chain uses TRBV5-6 with TRBJ2-5; D might be TRBD1 or TRBD2, each matching 5 bases. Germline V gives CDR1 SGHDT, CDR2 YYEEEE. V was pared by 4 bases and J by 3 bases, with 22 bases between. The CDR3 runs 17 residues. Here the CDR3 DNA reads TGTGCCAGCAGCCTAAGGGGCGGGTTTGGTATTAAAGAGACCCAGTACTTC. The encoded protein is CASSLRGGFGIKETQYF. The entire variable domain, with the rest obtained from reference TRBV5-6 and TRBJ2-5, is as follows: DAGVTQSPTHLIKTRGQQVTLRCSPKSGHDTVSWYQQALGQGPQFIFQYYEEEERQRGNFPDRFSGHQFPNYSSELNVNALLLGDSALYLCASSLRGGFGIKETQYFGPGTRLLVL.

The chain uses TRBV5-1 and TRBJ2-7, with no clear D. Germline-derived CDR1 and CDR2 are SGHRS and YFSETQ. This CDR3 has 13 residues. V lost 5 bases to trimming and J lost 5 bases, with 14 bases between them. In DNA form, the CDR3 reads TGCGCCAGCAGGTACGAAGGGAAGGACGAGCAGTACTTC. Residues: CASRYEGKDEQYF.

This chain uses TRBV4-2 with TRBJ2-7, with 12 bases aligning to TRBD2. V lost 1 base and J lost 3; bases outside the gene matches: 4. Germline V gene data show CDR1 as LGHNA and CDR2 as YNFKEQ. This CDR3 spans 16 amino acids. This chain's CDR3 is CASSQGVTSGSYEQYF. The CDR3, as DNA: TGTGCCAGCAGCCAAGGGGTGACTAGCGGGAGCTACGAGCAGTACTTC.

The table lists this clone with a few counts. V gene TRBV7-6 combines with J gene TRBJ2-1, with TRBD2 matching 10 bases. The trim removed 5 bases at V and 9 bases at J, leaving 13 bases unmatched. There are 16 residues in the CDR3. Germline CDR1 SGHVS, CDR2 FNYEAQ. CDR3 sequence: CASSPRWSGGASEQFF. CDR3 nucleotides: TGTGCCAGCAGCCCCCGGTGGAGCGGGGGGGCTTCTGAGCAGTTCTTC.

The chain joins TRBV9 to TRBJ1-2; possibly TRBD1 for D (5 bases). Germline CDR1 and CDR2: SGDLS and YYNGEE. Trimming took off 4 bases at V and 5 bases at J, with 15 bases between the two ends. CDR3 length: 14 amino acids. This CDR3 is CASSPSAGRYGYTF. The DNA of the CDR3 is TGTGCCAGCAGCCCCTCAGCAGGGCGGTATGGCTACACCTTC. The whole variable domain, filled in from reference TRBV9 and TRBJ1-2, reads DSGVTQTPKHLITATGQRVTLRCSPRSGDLSVYWYQQSLDQGLQFLIQYYNGEERAKGNILERFSAQQFPDLHSELNLSSLELGDSALYFCASSPSAGRYGYTFGSGTRLTVV.

The rearrangement joins TRBV5-4 to TRBJ2-2; D gene uncertain. Germline-derived CDR1 and CDR2 are SGHNT and YYREEE (reference sequence). The CDR3 has 13 residues. The V end was cut by 0 bases, the J end by 4 bases, with 4 bases between. The CDR3 region has the DNA TGTGCCAGCAGCTTGGTGCGCACCGGGGAGCTGTTTTTT. This sequence encodes CASSLVRTGELFF.

The chain carries TRBV7-9 and TRBJ2-1; the D gene is possibly TRBD2 (5 bases). This CDR3 is 16 amino acids long. Trimming took 7 bases from V and 2 from J, leaving 18 bases between them. Per the germline V gene, CDR1 is SEHNR and CDR2 is FQNEAQ (reference sequence). CDR3 coding DNA: TGTGCCAGCACCGACCTGGAGGTTACCCCCTACAATGAGCAGTTCTTC. The encoded protein is CASTDLEVTPYNEQFF.

This clone was counted only a few times. The sample holds other DNA sequences that translate to the same CDR3. J is TRBJ2-7 and V is TRBV27; TRBD2 agrees at 7 bases. V shed 3 bases and J 3 bases; nucleotides not matched to a gene: 2. Germline V gives CDR1 MNHEY, CDR2 SMNVEV (reference sequence). The CDR3 loop spans 13 amino acids. CDR3 in DNA: TGTGCCAGCAGTTTGACGGGGGGCTACGAGCAGTACTTC. This codes for CASSLTGGYEQYF.

In this sample, this clone turned up a few times. This chain connects TRBV15 to TRBJ2-4; D may correspond to TRBD1 or TRBD2 (6 bases each). The germline V gene has CDR1 LNHNV and CDR2 YYDKDF (reference sequence). V was clipped by 4 bases and J by 7 bases, with 20 bases between them. The CDR3 has 16 residues. CDR3 loop: CATSTIADRRGNIQYF. The CDR3 DNA follows: TGTGCCACCAGCACTATAGCGGACCGGAGGGGGAACATTCAGTACTTC.

The chain uses TRBV7-9 and TRBJ1-1, with D perhaps matching TRBD1 (6 bases). V lost 5 bases, J lost 6 bases, and 10 bases lay in between. The CDR3 contains 12 residues. Germline assignment: CDR1 SEHNR and CDR2 FQNEAQ (reference sequence). The CDR3, as DNA: TGTGCCAGCAGCCATTGGACAGCTGAAGCTTTCTTT. Amino acids: CASSHWTAEAFF.

CDR3 sequence: CASSLGTGNGYTF. CDR3 in DNA: TGTGCCAGCAGCTTAGGGACAGGAAATGGCTACACCTTC. The V and J genes are TRBV11-2 and TRBJ1-2; 7 bases match TRBD1. CDR3 length: 13 residues. With 1 base clipped from V and 6 bases from J, the junction kept 2 bases outside the gene matches. The germline gives CDR1 SGHAT, CDR2 FQNNGV.